A selection of T cell receptor beta chains follows, all from one sample in a study of Graves' ophthalmopathy and Graves' hyperthyroidism. MiXCR, applied by TCRdb to the multiplex PCR reads, yields one record per CDR3 protein. This repertoire shows about 480,000 distinct CDR3 sequences, approximately 15% found once; its top ten account for roughly 10%. The specimen sequenced was blood. The receptors shown here come from a woman aged 30 to 39 with Graves' ophthalmopathy. The CDR3 runs from the conserved cysteine through the conserved F or W. The D gene is left open where the match is weak. The listing skips clone size in some rows; elsewhere it reads once, few, many or a size class.

clone_size: many
v_call: TRBV12-3/TRBV12-4
d_call: -
j_call: TRBJ1-2
cdr3_nt: TGTGCCAGCACCTCCCGGAAGAATGCTGGCTACACCTTC
cdr3_aa: CASTSRKNAGYTF

clone_size: many
v_call: TRBV20-1
d_call: -
j_call: TRBJ1-2
cdr3_nt: TGCAGTGCTACTGTGGGCTATGGCTACACCTTC
cdr3_aa: CSATVGYGYTF

clone_size: many
v_call: TRBV20-1
d_call: TRBD2
j_call: TRBJ2-7
cdr3_nt: TGCAGTGCTTCGACTAGCCGCTCCTACGAGCAGTACTTC
cdr3_aa: CSASTSRSYEQYF

clone_size: many
v_call: TRBV6-5
d_call: -
j_call: TRBJ2-7
cdr3_nt: TGTGCCAGCAGTTACTCCCGGCCCCCGGCTACCGCCTACGAGCAGTACTTC
cdr3_aa: CASSYSRPPATAYEQYF

clone_size: many
v_call: TRBV12-3/TRBV12-4
d_call: -
j_call: TRBJ1-2
cdr3_nt: TGTGCCAGCAGTTTAAATGATCGGGGTGGCTACACCTTC
cdr3_aa: CASSLNDRGGYTF

clone_size: many
v_call: TRBV7-2
d_call: -
j_call: TRBJ1-6
cdr3_nt: TGTGCCAGCAGCTCCAGGCTAGGAAATTCACCCCTCCACTTT
cdr3_aa: CASSSRLGNSPLHF

clone_size: -
v_call: TRBV6-1
d_call: TRBD2
j_call: TRBJ2-2
cdr3_nt: TGTGCCAGCAGTGAACGTCTAGCGGGAAGTCTAGCCGGGGAGCTGTTTTTT
cdr3_aa: CASSERLAGSLAGELFF

clone_size: few
v_call: TRBV28
d_call: TRBD1
j_call: TRBJ1-6
cdr3_nt: TGTGCCAGCAGTATAAGACAGGGATGGAATTCACCCCTCCACTTT
cdr3_aa: CASSIRQGWNSPLHF

clone_size: many
v_call: TRBV13
d_call: TRBD1
j_call: TRBJ2-7
cdr3_nt: TGTGCCAGCAGTTCCGGGACAGGGAAAGATTGGGAGCAGTACTTC
cdr3_aa: CASSSGTGKDWEQYF

clone_size: many
v_call: TRBV2
d_call: -
j_call: TRBJ1-1
cdr3_nt: TGTGCCAGCAGTGGGGGCAGGGGCGCTGAAGCTTTCTTT
cdr3_aa: CASSGGRGAEAFF

clone_size: many
v_call: TRBV11-2
d_call: -
j_call: TRBJ1-2
cdr3_nt: TGTGCCAGCAGCGCCGATCCAGGGGCCCTCCCTTATGGCTACACCTTC
cdr3_aa: CASSADPGALPYGYTF

clone_size: many
v_call: TRBV12-3/TRBV12-4
d_call: TRBD1
j_call: TRBJ1-5
cdr3_nt: TGTGCCAGCAGCCTAGGGGCAGACAGGGGAGGTAAAGAGCCCCAGCATTTT
cdr3_aa: CASSLGADRGGKEPQHF

clone_size: many
v_call: TRBV4-3
d_call: -
j_call: TRBJ2-7
cdr3_nt: TGCGCCAGCAGCCAAGTGCAGGGGACGTACGAGCAGTACTTC
cdr3_aa: CASSQVQGTYEQYF

clone_size: -
v_call: TRBV5-1
d_call: -
j_call: TRBJ1-1
cdr3_nt: TGCGCCAGCAGCTTGGCCGATGGGGGTGAAGCTTTCTTT
cdr3_aa: CASSLADGGEAFF

clone_size: many
v_call: TRBV11-1
d_call: TRBD1
j_call: TRBJ1-3
cdr3_nt: TGTGCCAGCAGCTTCTCAGGGGGGACGCGGCCGTCTGGAAACACCATATATTTT
cdr3_aa: CASSFSGGTRPSGNTIYF

clone_size: -
v_call: TRBV30
d_call: -
j_call: TRBJ1-6
cdr3_nt: TGTGCCTGGAGCCACGCCGGCCGGGGGTCCGGGTATTCACCCCTCCACTTT
cdr3_aa: CAWSHAGRGSGYSPLHF

clone_size: -
v_call: TRBV6-2/TRBV6-3
d_call: TRBD2
j_call: TRBJ2-3
cdr3_nt: TGTGCCAGCAGTTACTTTAGCCCCGGGACTAGCGGGGCGAGCACAGATACGCAGTATTTT
cdr3_aa: CASSYFSPGTSGASTDTQYF

clone_size: few
v_call: TRBV19
d_call: -
j_call: TRBJ1-2
cdr3_nt: TGTGCCAGTAGTCTAGTCGATCAGGAAGCTAACTATGGCTACACCTTC
cdr3_aa: CASSLVDQEANYGYTF

clone_size: many
v_call: TRBV27
d_call: -
j_call: TRBJ2-2
cdr3_nt: TGTGCCAGCAGTTTGAACACCGGGGAGCTGTTTTTT
cdr3_aa: CASSLNTGELFF

clone_size: -
v_call: TRBV30
d_call: TRBD2
j_call: TRBJ2-1
cdr3_nt: TGTGCCTGGAGACTAGCGGGGGGGTATGAGCAGTTCTTC
cdr3_aa: CAWRLAGGYEQFF

clone_size: few
v_call: TRBV5-1
d_call: -
j_call: TRBJ1-5
cdr3_nt: TGCGCCAGCAGCTTGTCCGGATTCAATCAGCCCCAGCATTTT
cdr3_aa: CASSLSGFNQPQHF

clone_size: many
v_call: TRBV6-1
d_call: -
j_call: TRBJ2-2
cdr3_nt: TGTGCCAGTTCGTGGCAGTTGGACACCGGGGAGCTGTTTTTT
cdr3_aa: CASSWQLDTGELFF

clone_size: many
v_call: TRBV28
d_call: -
j_call: TRBJ2-6
cdr3_nt: TGTGCCAGCAGTTTGATTTGGGGGGCCACTGGGGCCAACGTCCTGACTTTC
cdr3_aa: CASSLIWGATGANVLTF

clone_size: -
v_call: TRBV27
d_call: -
j_call: TRBJ1-5
cdr3_nt: TGTGCCAGCAGTTTATCCGGGTATTATCAGCCCCAGCATTTT
cdr3_aa: CASSLSGYYQPQHF

clone_size: many
v_call: TRBV14
d_call: TRBD1
j_call: TRBJ2-2
cdr3_nt: TGTGCCAGCAGCCAAGGACAGGGGGCTGTCGGGGAGCTGTTTTTT
cdr3_aa: CASSQGQGAVGELFF